Below, 14 T cell receptor beta chains from the same sample are listed, as sequenced in a study of T-cell memory formation after mild COVID-19. MiXCR was run by TCRdb on the 5' RACE reads, yielding one entry per CDR3 protein. This sample has more than 100,000 distinct CDR3 sequences; 15% to 20% occur once, and the top ten carry 4.5% to 6.5%. Sequences were obtained from PBMCs or a T cell subset sorted from them (not recorded which). Receptor source: a man between 18 and 29 years old who had mild COVID-19 (a few samples of this study predate the infection). Cell type and time point are not known.

The rearrangement links TRBV5-1 to TRBJ1-3; TRBD1 is a possible D gene (6 bases). CDR3 length: 15 amino acids. Germline loops: CDR1 SGHRS, CDR2 YFSETQ. V was shortened by 4 bases and J by 0 bases, with 11 bases between the two germline ends. CDR3 loop: CASSPGVYSGNTIYF. CDR3 bases: TGCGCCAGCAGCCCAGGGGTCTACTCTGGAAACACCATATATTTT.

On this clonotype: A read error may be the cause here, since a much bigger clone is one base away. V gene TRBV9 combines with J gene TRBJ2-3; TRBD1 matches at 7 bases. Looked up from germline, CDR1 is SGDLS and CDR2 is YYNGEE. The CDR3 contains 14 residues. The V gene end was trimmed by 5 bases and the J gene end by 6 bases; junction bases not matched to a gene: 9. The DNA of the CDR3 is TGTGCCAGCAGAGCCCCCGGACAGGACGATACGCAGTATTTT. Protein sequence: CASRAPGQDDTQYF.

This clonotype was detected many times. The rearrangement uses TRBV6-1 and TRBJ1-1; D is perhaps TRBD1 (6 bases). Per the germline V gene, CDR1 is MNHNS and CDR2 is SASEGT. The CDR3 consists of 14 residues. V was pared by 4 bases and J by 3 bases, with 12 bases between. CDR3 amino acids: CASSARQADTEAFF. The CDR3 nucleotides read TGTGCCAGCAGTGCGAGACAGGCCGACACTGAAGCTTTCTTT.

V and J are TRBV6-1 and TRBJ1-4, with D tentatively TRBD1 (5 bases). Trimming took off 5 bases at V and 9 bases at J, with 10 bases between the two ends. The CDR3 spans 12 residues. Germline V gives CDR1 MNHNS, CDR2 SASEGT. The CDR3: CASSPRTQKLFF. The CDR3 DNA sequence: TGTGCCAGCAGTCCACGGACACAAAAACTGTTTTTT.

This clonotype occurred many times. This sequence joins TRBV4-3 and TRBJ2-1; 8 bases agree with TRBD2. CDR1 is LGHNA and CDR2 is YSLEER in the germline V gene. The J segment lost 6 bases and the V segment lost 4 bases, leaving 5 bases of the junction unmatched. The CDR3 loop spans 14 amino acids. In DNA form, the CDR3 reads TGCGCCAGCAGCCGCGGCGGGGGGCTCAATGAGCAGTTCTTC. Translated, it gives CASSRGGGLNEQFF.

The table lists this clonotype with many counts. This chain joins TRBV7-8 and TRBJ2-3; 7 positions match TRBD2. The CDR3 loop spans 14 amino acids. Germline lookup yields CDR1 SGHVS and CDR2 FQNEAQ. Trimming removed 5 bases from V and 1 base from J; junction bases left unmatched: 3. The CDR3 nucleotides read TGTGCCAGCAGCGGCCTAGCGGGCACAGATACGCAGTATTTT. This translates into CASSGLAGTDTQYF.

This rearrangement joins TRBV7-6 to TRBJ2-1, with 8 bases matching TRBD2. This CDR3 spans 16 amino acids. The germline gives CDR1 SGHVS, CDR2 FNYEAQ. J lost 1 base, V lost 9 bases, and 11 bases had no gene match. The CDR3 here is CARRPLAGPSYNEQFF. The DNA of the CDR3 is TGTGCCAGAAGACCGCTAGCGGGTCCATCCTACAATGAGCAGTTCTTC.

This clonotype turned up a few times. The genes are TRBV5-4 and TRBJ1-2, with D possibly matching TRBD1 (6 bases). The CDR3 covers 13 residues. V gave up 1 base and J gave up 8 bases, with 12 bases separating them. CDR1 and CDR2 (germline): SGHNT, YYREEE (reference sequence). The CDR3 protein is CASSLMGAGGYTF. The CDR3 nucleotides are TGTGCCAGCAGCTTGATGGGGGCGGGAGGCTACACCTTC.

The rearrangement links TRBV19 to TRBJ2-2; a possible D gene is TRBD1 (6 bases). V lost 4 bases and J lost 4, with 13 bases in between. Per the germline V gene, CDR1 is LNHDA and CDR2 is SQIVND (reference sequence). The CDR3 is made up of 15 amino acids. The CDR3 nucleotides are TGTGCCAGTAGTAGTTACAGGGTCTCCACCGGGGAGCTGTTTTTT. Translating it yields CASSSYRVSTGELFF. Using reference TRBV19 and TRBJ2-2 for the parts outside the CDR3, the full variable domain is DGGITQSPKYLFRKEGQNVTLSCEQNLNHDAMYWYRQDPGQGLRLIYYSQIVNDFQKGDIAEGYSVSREKKESFPLTVTSAQKNPTAFYLCASSSYRVSTGELFFGEGSRLTVL.

This clonotype was detected ten times or more. V is TRBV30 and J is TRBJ1-1; D unresolved. V was clipped by 0 bases and J by 4 bases, with 15 bases between them. Looked up from germline, CDR1 is GTSNPN and CDR2 is SVGIG (reference sequence). This CDR3 comprises 15 residues. CDR3 loop: CAWSVTSRLGTEAFF. The DNA for the CDR3 is TGTGCCTGGAGTGTTACGTCGAGGTTGGGCACTGAAGCTTTCTTT.

This clonotype was seen a few times. The chain combines TRBV7-2 with TRBJ2-7; TRBD2 agrees at 7 bases. Trimming removed 2 bases from V and 9 bases from J; junction bases left unmatched: 7. This CDR3 has 13 amino acids. Looked up from germline, CDR1 is SGHTA and CDR2 is FQGNSA. The CDR3 nucleotides read TGTGCCAGCAGCTTAACGCCTGGGGGGGGGCAGTACGTC. As protein: CASSLTPGGGQYV.

This clonotype has a handful of counts. This rearrangement joins TRBV20-1 to TRBJ2-1; no firm D call. The CDR3 contains 13 residues. Germline V gene lookup returns CDR1 DFQATT and CDR2 SNEGSKA (reference sequence). V shed 0 bases and J shed 2 bases, with 5 bases lying between them. Written as DNA, the CDR3 is TGCAGTGCTAGAGACGTTACCTACAATGAGCAGTTCTTC. It yields the protein CSARDVTYNEQFF.

The chain is built from TRBV21-1 and TRBJ2-3. TRBV21-1 corresponds to a pseudogene. The CDR3 length is 16 residues. The CDR3 reads CASSKIRVDSTDTQYF. In nucleotides, the CDR3 is TGTGCCAGCAGCAAAATCCGTGTGGACAGCACAGATACGCAGTATTTT.

The chain uses TRBV18 and TRBJ2-7; 8 positions agree with TRBD2. The germline gives CDR1 KGHSH, CDR2 LQKENI. The CDR3 loop spans 15 amino acids. V dropped 2 bases and J dropped 7; count of bases not matched to a gene: 10. DNA for the CDR3: TGTGCCAGCTCACCAACTAGCGGAGGGACGGGGGAGCAGTACGTC. It is translated as CASSPTSGGTGEQYV.